The clone carrying this T cell receptor beta chain came up once. Germline V gives CDR1 LGHNT, CDR2 FRNRAP. This CDR3 has 14 amino acids. The ends were cut back, 3 bases at V and 6 bases at J, with 12 bases in the middle. The data belong to a study of blood T cell repertoires in COVID-19. Study background: Spain, Italy and the United States supplied samples that represented acute and convalescent COVID-19.

Original data processing: How many nucleated cells were present was estimated from reference gene primer amplification. The table came from immunoSEQ multiplex PCR; TCRdb's copy has only in-frame clones and leaves some out. From that table come the V and J calls and clone size; the DNA was used to work out D and trimming. The table has 35,000 to 55,000 clones, around 85% seen once. This chain uses TRBV12-5 with TRBJ2-1; TRBD1 is a possible D gene (5 bases). The sample was peripheral blood. The clonotype was recovered from a human donor in a cohort sampled during active COVID-19. CDR3 sequence: CASGLGVQANEQFF. The CDR3, as DNA: TGTGCTAGTGGTTTAGGGGTTCAGGCCAATGAGCAGTTCTTC. Full variable domain (remainder filled in from reference TRBV12-5 and TRBJ2-1): DARVTQTPRHKVTEMGQEVTMRCQPILGHNTVFWYRQTMMQGLELLAYFRNRAPLDDSGMPKDRFSAEMPDATLATLKIQPSEPRDSAVYFCASGLGVQANEQFFGPGTRLTVL.